Listed here are 25 T cell receptor beta chains from one sample, sequenced in a study of human T cells and chemical hapten exposure. TCRdb redid the calling of the RACE reads with MiXCR, one entry per CDR3 protein. The sample has 57,000 or so distinct CDR3 sequences, roughly 10% seen once. Time point specified: pre-sensitization, week 0. Indicated treatment: therapeutic diphenylcyclopropenone sensitization with weekly scalp DPC. The sample here was whole blood, taken in connection with sensitization to the hapten diphenylcyclopropenone (DPC). The receptors originated from a woman in her thirties or forties with alopecia areata. Some clones in this sample may be carry-over from other donors' samples.

The chain combines TRBV28 with TRBJ1-2; a weak D match, TRBD1 (6 bases). Trimming took 6 bases from V and 6 from J, leaving 14 bases between them. This CDR3 contains 13 residues. Germline V gene lookup returns CDR1 MDHEN and CDR2 SYDVKM. The CDR3 sequence: CASSTNRAHGYTF. CDR3 in DNA: TGTGCCAGCAGCACTAACAGGGCCCATGGCTACACCTTC.

In its sample, this clonotype was seen many times. This rearrangement joins TRBV20-1 to TRBJ2-1; the match to TRBD2 covers 7 bases. V gave up 8 bases and J gave up 5 bases; unmatched junction bases: 6. Germline V gene lookup returns CDR1 DFQATT and CDR2 SNEGSKA (reference sequence). This CDR3 has 12 residues. In nucleotides, the CDR3 is TGCAGTAGTCGCGGGAGCCACAATGAGCAGTTCTTC. It encodes CSSRGSHNEQFF.

This clonotype was detected a few times. This sequence joins TRBV19 and TRBJ1-1, with no clear D. The CDR3 extends over 15 amino acids. CDR1 LNHDA and CDR2 SQIVND come from the germline V gene (reference sequence). Deletions cut 1 base from V and 5 bases from J, with 14 bases between. The chain's CDR3 is CASSIGPGRRTEAFF. The DNA of the CDR3 is TGTGCCAGTAGTATAGGTCCTGGGCGGAGGACTGAAGCTTTCTTT.

This clonotype was detected many times. The chain links TRBV11-2 to TRBJ1-1; D is unclear. V dropped 0 bases and J dropped 10 bases, with 6 bases sitting between them. The CDR3 contains 11 residues. Germline assignment: CDR1 SGHAT and CDR2 FQNNGV. The DNA for the CDR3 is TGTGCCAGCAGCTTAGAAACAAGAGCTTTCTTT. It codes for CASSLETRAFF.

This clonotype was seen at least ten times. The genes are TRBV12-3 or TRBV12-4 and TRBJ2-1; 9 bases align to TRBD1. This CDR3 is 13 amino acids long. The V and J ends lost 6 bases and 14 bases, in that order; junction bases with no gene match: 11. CDR3 in DNA: TGTGCCAGCAGCCGCGGCCAAACAGGGGGCAAGTTCTTC. This translates into CASSRGQTGGKFF.

The chain has TRBV3-1 and TRBJ2-1; 11 positions match TRBD1. This CDR3 is built from 17 residues. Germline CDR1 and CDR2: LGHDT and YNNKEL (reference sequence). The J segment lost 5 bases and the V segment lost 4 bases, leaving 10 bases of the junction unmatched. The CDR3 sequence: CASSPNRGQGANNEQFF. The CDR3 DNA reads TGTGCCAGCAGCCCCAACAGAGGACAGGGGGCGAACAATGAGCAGTTCTTC.

The rearrangement joins TRBV7-9 to TRBJ1-4; D might be TRBD1 (6 bases). Per germline, CDR1 SEHNR and CDR2 FQNEAQ (reference sequence). Between the trimmed V and J ends, which lost 5 bases and 3 bases, there was a span of 13 bases. The CDR3 loop spans 15 amino acids. Here the CDR3 DNA reads TGTGCCAGCAGCCGGAGGACAGCCGCTAATGAAAAACTGTTTTTT. Residues: CASSRRTAANEKLFF. Full variable domain (missing parts from reference TRBV7-9 and TRBJ1-4): DTGVSQNPRHKITKRGQNVTFRCDPISEHNRLYWYRQTLGQGPEFLTYFQNEAQLEKSRLLSDRFSAERPKGSFSTLEIQRTEQGDSAMYLCASSRRTAANEKLFFGSGTQLSVL.

This clonotype was counted only a few times. This sequence joins TRBV7-8 and TRBJ1-6; tentatively, D is TRBD1 (6 bases). Deletions cut 8 bases from V and 7 bases from J, with 21 bases between. Germline V gene lookup returns CDR1 SGHVS and CDR2 FQNEAQ. The CDR3 has 16 amino acids. The DNA of the CDR3 is TGTGCCAGCCATAGAGGGAGAACAGGGCTAAATTCACCCCTCCACTTT. Translated: CASHRGRTGLNSPLHF.

This clonotype was detected ten times or more. The chain carries TRBV11-2 and TRBJ2-5; no definite D call. Deletions cut 1 base from V and 2 bases from J, with 8 bases between. CDR1 and CDR2 from the germline V gene are SGHAT and FQNNGV. The CDR3 consists of 14 residues. The CDR3 DNA is TGTGCCAGCAGCTTAGGTCAGATACAAGAGACCCAGTACTTC. Its translation: CASSLGQIQETQYF.

This clonotype was counted between two and nine times. V is TRBV7-9 and J is TRBJ1-3; 9 positions match TRBD1. The CDR3 is 16 amino acids. Germline CDR1 SEHNR, CDR2 FQNEAQ (reference sequence). V lost 7 bases and J lost 1; bases outside the gene matches: 8. CDR3 region: CASINRDRVSGNTIYF. Written as DNA, the CDR3 is TGTGCCAGCATCAACCGGGACAGGGTTTCTGGAAACACCATATATTTT.

This clonotype was seen ten or more times. The V and J genes are TRBV24-1 and TRBJ2-1; 8 bases line up with TRBD2. V was clipped by 9 bases and J by 6 bases; unmatched bases: 12. The germline V gene has CDR1 KGHDR and CDR2 SFDVKD. This CDR3 is 15 amino acids long. CDR3 in DNA: TGTGCCACCGCTCCTTATAGCGGGATAGCCAATGAGCAGTTCTTC. Translation gives CATAPYSGIANEQFF.

Ten or more counts support this clonotype. This chain joins TRBV29-1 and TRBJ1-1, with a tentative D call TRBD1 (6 bases). This CDR3 has 12 amino acids. With 7 bases removed from V and 5 bases from J, the gap between germline ends came to 14 bases. The germline gives CDR1 SQVTM, CDR2 ANQGSEA. As DNA, the CDR3 is TGCAGCGGTCTGGGGGCCGGGACTGAAGCTTTCTTT. Amino acids: CSGLGAGTEAFF.

This clonotype turned up a few times. The chain joins TRBV7-2 to TRBJ2-1; 8 bases map to TRBD2. The CDR3 sequence is 18 residues long. Germline values: CDR1 SGHTA, CDR2 FQGNSA. Trimming cost V 7 bases and J 6 bases; bases outside gene matches: 20. The CDR3 DNA reads TGTGCCAGCACCATCGACACCCGCCCGGGAGGGGGGTCCAATGAGCAGTTCTTC. Its protein product is CASTIDTRPGGGSNEQFF.

This clonotype was picked up a small number of times. A read error may explain this, as a much larger clone is one base away. The chain links TRBV20-1 to TRBJ2-3, with a tentative D call TRBD2 (7 bases). Per germline, CDR1 DFQATT and CDR2 SNEGSKA (reference sequence). V gave up 6 bases and J gave up 5 bases, with 21 bases separating them. This CDR3 region has 15 residues. Written as DNA, the CDR3 is TGCAGTGCCGGGGGCGGGCGGGAGTTGGTAGATACGCAGTATTTT. Translated, it gives CSAGGGRELVDTQYF.

This clonotype was seen at least ten times. The genes are TRBV21-1 and TRBJ1-1; the table's D call of TRBD1 was not tested on the DNA. TRBV21-1 constitutes a pseudogene. This CDR3 region has 15 residues. The chain's CDR3 is CASSKPPGRSSEAFF. The CDR3 DNA reads as TGTGCCAGCAGCAAACCCCCGGGACGGAGTTCTGAAGCTTTCTTT.

This clonotype has a count of ten or more. This chain joins TRBV11-2 and TRBJ1-2; 7 positions match TRBD1. The CDR3 is made up of 15 amino acids. The V gene end was trimmed by 5 bases and the J gene end by 2 bases; junction bases not matched to a gene: 8. Looked up from germline, CDR1 is SGHAT and CDR2 is FQNNGV. The CDR3 DNA sequence: TGTGCCAGCAGCCGGGGACAGCGGACCAACTATGGCTACACCTTC. Its translation is CASSRGQRTNYGYTF.

This clonotype occurred many times. The CDR3 sequence is CASSSTGRGKTEAFF. CDR3 DNA sequence: TGTGCCAGCAGCTCCACCGGACGGGGTAAGACCGAAGCTTTCTTT. V gene TRBV5-4 combines with J gene TRBJ1-1; D remains unclear. V gave up 3 bases and J gave up 8 bases, with 20 bases separating them. Per germline, CDR1 SGHNT and CDR2 YYREEE (reference sequence). The CDR3 consists of 15 residues. The full variable domain, in which reference TRBV5-4 and TRBJ1-1 provide the parts outside the CDR3, is ETGVTQSPTHLIKTRGQQVTLRCSSQSGHNTVSWYQQALGQGPQFIFQYYREEENGRGNFPPRFSGLQFPNYSSELNVNALELDDSALYLCASSSTGRGKTEAFFGQGTRLTVV.

Comment on this clonotype: With a much larger clone just one base away, this may be a read error. The rearrangement links TRBV7-6 to TRBJ2-3, with D perhaps matching TRBD2 (6 bases). This CDR3 is 15 amino acids long. Germline CDR1 is SGHVS and CDR2 is FNYEAQ. As DNA, the CDR3 is TGTACCAGCAGCCCACTAGGGACTTCTCCCGATACGCAGTATTTT. Its protein is CTSSPLGTSPDTQYF.

This clonotype was seen only once. This rearrangement joins TRBV20-1 to TRBJ2-3; D is ambiguous. This CDR3 region has 14 residues. V lost 5 bases and J 3 bases, leaving 15 bases between the germline ends. Germline CDR1 is DFQATT and CDR2 is SNEGSKA (reference sequence). CDR3 bases: TGCAGTGCTGGCTATGACGATCCGACAGATACGCAGTATTTT. Translating it yields CSAGYDDPTDTQYF.

As regards this clonotype: A clone one base away is much larger, so this may be a read error. The genes are TRBV9 and TRBJ1-2; D call uncertain. The CDR3 consists of 13 residues. Per germline, CDR1 SGDLS and CDR2 YYNGEE. CDR3 nucleotides: TGTGCCAGCAGCGTAGTCGGAAACTGTGGCTACACCTTC. The encoded protein is CASSVVGNCGYTF. Variable domain in full (rest from reference TRBV9 and TRBJ1-2): DSGVTQTPKHLITATGQRVTLRCSPRSGDLSVYWYQQSLDQGLQFLIQYYNGEERAKGNILERFSAQQFPDLHSELNLSSLELGDSALYFCASSVVGNCGYTFGSGTRLTVV.

This clonotype was counted at least ten times. The chain joins TRBV19 to TRBJ2-3, with 9 bases identical to TRBD1. This CDR3 is built from 16 residues. Germline CDR1 is LNHDA and CDR2 is SQIVND (reference sequence). Germline trimming cut 6 bases from V and 2 bases from J; bases unmatched to any gene: 9. CDR3: CASSPTGTGITDTQYF. The CDR3 DNA follows: TGTGCCAGTAGCCCCACCGGGACAGGGATCACAGATACGCAGTATTTT.

The DNA of the CDR3 is TGTGCCAGCAGCTTAAGGACTAGCGGGGCCTACGAGCAGTACTTC. It encodes CASSLRTSGAYEQYF. The chain couples TRBV7-2 to TRBJ2-7; TRBD2 matches 12 bases. This CDR3 region has 15 residues. Germline assignment: CDR1 SGHTA and CDR2 FQGNSA. With 2 bases clipped from V and 2 bases from J, the junction kept 1 base outside the gene matches. The whole variable domain, remainder taken from reference TRBV7-2 and TRBJ2-7, is GAGVSQSPSNKVTEKGKDVELRCDPISGHTALYWYRQSLGQGLEFLIYFQGNSAPDKSGLPSDRFSAERTGGSVSTLTIQRTQQEDSAVYLCASSLRTSGAYEQYFGPGTRLTVT.

There are a few counts of this clonotype. The chain has TRBV30 and TRBJ1-1, with 8 bases aligning to TRBD1. V was clipped by 5 bases and J by 4 bases; unmatched bases: 6. Per the germline V gene, CDR1 is GTSNPN and CDR2 is SVGIG (reference sequence). CDR3 length: 13 residues. The DNA of the CDR3 is TGTGCCTGGCAAGACAGGGGTTCCACTGAAGCTTTCTTT. Amino acids: CAWQDRGSTEAFF.

The gene calls are TRBV29-1 and TRBJ2-2; D is perhaps TRBD1 (6 bases). The CDR3 covers 12 residues. Germline assignment: CDR1 SQVTM and CDR2 ANQGSEA. V was shortened by 6 bases and J by 6 bases, with 11 bases between the two germline ends. Here the CDR3 reads CSVARGSGELFF. The DNA for the CDR3 is TGCAGCGTCGCAAGGGGGTCCGGGGAGCTGTTTTTT.

The table lists this clonotype with a few counts. V and J are TRBV7-9 and TRBJ1-2; D uncertain. Germline CDR1 and CDR2: SEHNR and FQNEAQ (reference sequence). With 2 bases removed from V and 7 bases from J, the gap between germline ends came to 17 bases. CDR3 length: 15 residues. CDR3 in amino acids: CASSLSARTGGGYTF. Written as DNA, the CDR3 is TGTGCCAGCAGCTTATCCGCAAGGACGGGCGGTGGCTACACCTTC.